What follows are 4 T cell receptor beta chains derived from one specimen sequenced in a study of high-grade serous ovarian cancer treatment subgroups. Here immunoSEQ multiplex PCR was the method, and the copy in TCRdb shows in-frame clones only, minus some. The data contain around 8,000 clones, 70% to 85% of them singletons. Tumor tissue was taken before any definitive surgery or chemotherapy was given. Sequences were obtained from tumor tissue. The receptors come from a human donor with high-grade serous ovarian cancer.

The chain couples TRBV7-9 to TRBJ2-1, with D possibly being TRBD2 (6 bases). V gave up 4 bases and J gave up 8 bases, with 12 bases separating them. In germline, CDR1 is SEHNR, CDR2 FQNEAQ (reference sequence). The CDR3 runs 13 residues. Here the CDR3 DNA reads TGTGCCAGCAGCTCCCGTTGGGGGGATGAGCAGTTCTTC. This sequence encodes CASSSRWGDEQFF.

The table lists this clone with a few counts. The chain uses TRBV6-4 and TRBJ2-7, with D maybe TRBD2 (6 bases). Germline CDR1 and CDR2: MRHNA and SNTAGT. The CDR3 runs to 13 residues. Deletions cut 11 bases from V and 7 bases from J, with 21 bases between. The CDR3 region has the DNA TGTGCCGGCTCAAGAGCGGGCAAGGGGGAGCAGTACTTC. Translation gives CAGSRAGKGEQYF.

V gene TRBV28 combines with J gene TRBJ1-3; no clear D. Germline V gives CDR1 MDHEN, CDR2 SYDVKM. This CDR3 contains 13 residues. Trimming took 1 base from V and 4 from J, leaving 5 bases between them. The CDR3: CASSLFGGNTIYF. CDR3 nucleotides: TGTGCCAGCAGTTTATTCGGAGGAAACACCATATATTTT.

The gene calls are TRBV29-1 and TRBJ2-3, with D maybe TRBD1 (6 bases). This CDR3 comprises 15 residues. Trimming cost V 7 bases and J 2 bases, with 19 bases left between them. Germline V lookup: CDR1 SQVTM, CDR2 ANQGSEA. CDR3 DNA: TGCAGCGCCAATCTACAGGGAAACCCCACAGATACGCAGTATTTT. Its protein is CSANLQGNPTDTQYF.